A selection of T cell receptor beta chains follows, all from one sample in a study of HIV-infected patients and healthy controls. From the 5' RACE reads, TCRdb called clonotypes with MiXCR, one entry per CDR3 protein. Seen here are around 26,000 distinct CDR3 sequences, 8% to 10% observed once, and the top ten hold 3% to 4.5%. Sequenced: blood. Source of these receptors: an adult in good health. Both conserved end residues are part of each CDR3. The D gene is left open where the match is weak. Not all rows give a size; the values are once, few, many and, for expanded clones, a class.

v_gene	j_gene	d_gene	abundance	CDR3aa	CDR3nt
TRBV27	TRBJ1-5	TRBD1	many	CASSFLQGGGNQPQHF	TGTGCCAGCAGTTTTCTACAGGGGGGAGGCAATCAGCCCCAGCATTTT
TRBV24-1	TRBJ2-5	-	many	CATSDPDTGGRETQYF	TGTGCCACCAGTGATCCGGACACTGGAGGACGAGAGACCCAGTACTTC
TRBV5-1	TRBJ2-3	-	-	CASSSGTASTDTQYF	TGCGCCAGCAGCTCCGGGACGGCTAGCACAGATACGCAGTATTTT
TRBV3-1	TRBJ2-3	-	medium-sized	CASSLGTGFTQYF	TGTGCCAGCAGCTTAGGGACTGGATTTACGCAGTATTTT
TRBV7-9	TRBJ1-1	-	-	CASSPAAANTEAFF	TGTGCCAGCAGCCCGGCTGCCGCGAACACTGAAGCTTTCTTT
TRBV3-1	TRBJ1-1	-	-	CASRSTWSGNTEAFF	TGTGCCAGCAGGAGCACCTGGTCAGGAAACACTGAAGCTTTCTTT
TRBV28	TRBJ1-1	TRBD1	medium-sized	CASRPGRTGGEAFF	TGTGCCAGCAGGCCGGGCCGGACAGGGGGCGAAGCTTTCTTT
TRBV20-1	TRBJ2-2	TRBD2	many	CSARDLRGGWTGELFF	TGCAGTGCTAGAGATCTTCGGGGGGGATGGACCGGGGAGCTGTTTTTT
TRBV6-5	TRBJ2-1	TRBD1	-	CASSRRIGQGHGEQFF	TGTGCCAGCAGCCGACGTATCGGACAGGGGCACGGCGAGCAGTTCTTC
TRBV2	TRBJ1-3	-	many	CASSAGSFSGNTIYF	TGTGCCAGCAGTGCAGGCAGCTTCTCTGGAAACACCATATATTTT
TRBV9	TRBJ1-1	-	many	CASSATTGWGEAFF	TGTGCCAGCAGCGCGACGACCGGATGGGGTGAAGCTTTCTTT
TRBV6-5	TRBJ2-2	TRBD1	-	CASSRQGGGNTGELFF	TGTGCCAGCAGTCGACAGGGGGGGGGGAACACCGGGGAGCTGTTTTTT
TRBV7-3	TRBJ1-1	-	many	CASSLTGVGRGTEAFF	TGTGCCAGCAGCTTAACTGGGGTAGGAAGGGGCACTGAAGCTTTCTTT